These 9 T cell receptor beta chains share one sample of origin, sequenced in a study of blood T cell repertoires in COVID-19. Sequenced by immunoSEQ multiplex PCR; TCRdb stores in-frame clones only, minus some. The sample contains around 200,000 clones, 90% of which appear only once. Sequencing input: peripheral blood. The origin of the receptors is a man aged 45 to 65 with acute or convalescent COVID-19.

This CDR3 reads CASSMSTGSNQPQHF. DNA for the CDR3: TGCGCCAGCAGCATGTCGACAGGGAGCAATCAGCCCCAGCATTTT. V and J are TRBV5-1 and TRBJ1-5, with TRBD1 matching 7 bases. V lost 4 bases to trimming and J lost 1 base; unmatched junction nucleotides: 5. The V gene's germline CDR1 is SGHRS and CDR2 YFSETQ. CDR3 length: 15 residues.

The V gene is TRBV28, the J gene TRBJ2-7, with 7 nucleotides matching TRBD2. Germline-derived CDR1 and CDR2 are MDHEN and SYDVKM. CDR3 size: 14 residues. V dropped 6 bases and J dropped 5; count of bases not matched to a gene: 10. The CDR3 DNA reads TGTGCCAGCAGCCCACCCGGACGGGGGGACGAGCAGTACGTC. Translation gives CASSPPGRGDEQYV.

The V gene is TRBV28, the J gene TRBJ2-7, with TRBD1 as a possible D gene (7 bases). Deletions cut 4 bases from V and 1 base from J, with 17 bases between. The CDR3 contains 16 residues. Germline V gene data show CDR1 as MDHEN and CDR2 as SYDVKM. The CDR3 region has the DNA TGTGCCAGCAGTTCGGGGGCCCTGGGACAGTCCTACGAGCAGTACGTC. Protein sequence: CASSSGALGQSYEQYV.

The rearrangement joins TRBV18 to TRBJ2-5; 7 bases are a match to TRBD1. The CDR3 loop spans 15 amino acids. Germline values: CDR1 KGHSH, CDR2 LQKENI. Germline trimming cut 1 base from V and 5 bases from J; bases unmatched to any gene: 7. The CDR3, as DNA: TGTGCCAGCTCACCACGGCCAGGGGGAGCGGAGACCCAGTACTTC. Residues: CASSPRPGGAETQYF.

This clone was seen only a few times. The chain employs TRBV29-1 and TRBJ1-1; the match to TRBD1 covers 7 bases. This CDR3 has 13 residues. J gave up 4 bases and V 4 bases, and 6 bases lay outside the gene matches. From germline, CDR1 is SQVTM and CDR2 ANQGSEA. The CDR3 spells CSVVFRGTTEAFF. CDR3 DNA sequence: TGCAGCGTTGTCTTCAGGGGGACCACTGAAGCTTTCTTT.

The CDR3 reads CASSMTGTGGTEAFF. The DNA of the CDR3 is TGTGCCAGTAGTATGACCGGGACAGGGGGCACTGAAGCTTTCTTT. The chain employs TRBV19 and TRBJ1-1, with TRBD1 matching over 11 bases. The CDR3 is 15 residues long. Trimming removed 3 bases from V and 4 bases from J; junction bases left unmatched: 4. CDR1 is LNHDA, CDR2 SQIVND, per germline (reference sequence).

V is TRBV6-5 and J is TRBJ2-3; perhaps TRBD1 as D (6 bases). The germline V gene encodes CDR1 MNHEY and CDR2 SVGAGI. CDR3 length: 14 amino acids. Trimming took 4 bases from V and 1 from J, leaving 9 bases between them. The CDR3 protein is CASSSTGRTDTQYF. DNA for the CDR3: TGTGCCAGCAGTTCGACAGGCCGCACAGATACGCAGTATTTT.

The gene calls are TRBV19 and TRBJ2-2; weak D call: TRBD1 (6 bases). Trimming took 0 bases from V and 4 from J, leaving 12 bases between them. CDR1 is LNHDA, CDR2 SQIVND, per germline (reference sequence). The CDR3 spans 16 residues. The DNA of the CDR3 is TGTGCCAGTAGTATAGATCCAAGGGGGAGCACCGGGGAGCTGTTTTTT. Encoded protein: CASSIDPRGSTGELFF.

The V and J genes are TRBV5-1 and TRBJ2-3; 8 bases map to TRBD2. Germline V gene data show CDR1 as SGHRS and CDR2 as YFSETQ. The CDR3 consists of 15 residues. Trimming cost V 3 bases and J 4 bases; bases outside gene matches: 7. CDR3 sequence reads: CASSSSGRVADTQYF. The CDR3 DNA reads TGCGCCAGCAGCTCGAGCGGGAGAGTGGCAGATACGCAGTATTTT.